This is a list of T cell receptor beta chains from one sample in a study of blood T cell repertoires in COVID-19. The repertoire was sequenced with immunoSEQ multiplex PCR; TCRdb's copy has only in-frame clones and lacks some. The sample contains tens of thousands of clones, about 90% of which appear only once. Sequenced material: peripheral blood. The receptors here all came from a human donor in a cohort sampled during active COVID-19. The CDR3 runs from the conserved cysteine through the conserved F or W. A D gene is named only where the DNA matches it firmly. Rows give clone size only sometimes, using once, few, many, or a class for an expanded clone.

abundance	j_gene	d_gene	v_gene	CDR3aa	CDR3nt
NA	TRBJ1-3	NA	TRBV2	CASSTGLSGNTIYF	TGTGCCAGCAGTACCGGTTTATCTGGAAACACCATATATTTT
NA	TRBJ2-7	NA	TRBV7-2	CASGVGGISYEQYF	TGTGCCAGCGGGGTAGGGGGTATTTCCTACGAGCAGTACTTC
NA	TRBJ2-7	TRBD2	TRBV5-1	CASSGEGRVEQYF	TGCGCCAGCTCCGGGGAGGGGAGGGTCGAGCAGTACTTC
NA	TRBJ2-1	TRBD2	TRBV5-1	CASSLAFRGGMYNEQFF	TGCGCCAGCAGCTTGGCGTTTCGGGGGGGCATGTACAATGAGCAGTTCTTC
NA	TRBJ1-1	TRBD1	TRBV27	CASSPDRENTEAFF	TGTGCCAGCAGTCCCGACAGGGAAAACACTGAAGCTTTCTTT
few	TRBJ1-2	NA	TRBV19	CASSLNLDSYGYTF	TGTGCCAGTAGTTTAAACCTGGACAGCTATGGCTACACCTTC
NA	TRBJ1-2	NA	TRBV18	CASSREGLNYGYTF	TGTGCCAGCTCGCGGGAGGGGTTGAACTATGGCTACACCTTC
NA	TRBJ1-2	NA	TRBV5-1	CASSAGVEGSGYTF	TGCGCCAGCAGCGCTGGGGTGGAGGGTTCTGGCTACACCTTC
NA	TRBJ2-1	TRBD2	TRBV7-2	CASSSGTSGDNEQFF	TGTGCCAGCAGCTCCGGGACTAGCGGCGACAATGAGCAGTTCTTC
once	TRBJ2-1	TRBD1	TRBV7-6	CASSRGQVPYNEQFF	TGTGCCAGCAGCCGGGGACAGGTTCCCTACAATGAGCAGTTCTTC
NA	TRBJ2-2	NA	TRBV29-1	CSVAGANTGELFF	TGCAGCGTTGCGGGAGCGAACACCGGGGAGCTGTTTTTT
NA	TRBJ1-2	NA	TRBV7-2	CASSFPGATSGYTF	TGTGCCAGCAGCTTCCCAGGGGCAACCAGTGGCTACACCTTC
NA	TRBJ2-2	TRBD1	TRBV12-5	CASGLLTGVTNTGELFF	TGTGCTAGTGGTTTGCTAACAGGGGTCACGAACACCGGGGAGCTGTTTTTT
NA	TRBJ1-1	TRBD1	TRBV3-1/TRBV3-2	CASSQTGASTEAFF	TGTGCCAGCAGCCAAACAGGGGCGTCTACTGAAGCTTTCTTT
NA	TRBJ1-5	NA	TRBV18	CASSSRDTGNQPQHF	TGTGCCAGCTCATCCCGGGACACAGGCAATCAGCCCCAGCATTTT
NA	TRBJ2-3	NA	TRBV19	CASRGGADRTDTQYF	TGTGCCAGTAGAGGTGGAGCCGACCGCACAGATACGCAGTATTTT
NA	TRBJ2-2	NA	TRBV25-1	CASSELVSGYTGELFF	TGTGCCAGCAGTGAATTAGTTAGCGGATACACCGGGGAGCTGTTTTTT
NA	TRBJ2-5	NA	TRBV29-1	CSVEPRGVETQYF	TGCAGCGTTGAGCCCCGAGGTGTCGAGACCCAGTACTTC
NA	TRBJ1-3	NA	TRBV5-1	CASSLGPRIPGRSSGNTIYF	TGCGCCAGCAGCTTGGGCCCTCGGATCCCGGGGAGAAGCTCTGGAAACACCATATATTTT
NA	TRBJ2-7	TRBD1	TRBV7-6	CATLRTGGRDEQYF	TGTGCCACCTTAAGGACAGGGGGCAGGGACGAGCAGTACTTC
NA	TRBJ2-5	NA	TRBV4-2	CASSPSSQETQYF	TGTGCCAGCAGCCCCTCCTCCCAAGAGACCCAGTACTTC
NA	TRBJ2-7	TRBD2	TRBV3-1/TRBV3-2	CASSRSPLLAGKRYEQYF	TGTGCCAGCAGCCGATCACCCTTACTAGCGGGAAAGCGCTACGAGCAGTACTTC
once	TRBJ1-1	NA	TRBV4-2	CASSPPRENTEAFF	TGTGCCAGCAGCCCGCCCAGGGAGAACACTGAAGCTTTCTTT
NA	TRBJ2-3	TRBD1	TRBV25-1	CASSEAPGQGSDTQYF	TGTGCCAGCAGTGAGGCCCCGGGACAGGGTAGTGATACGCAGTATTTT
NA	TRBJ2-1	NA	TRBV7-3	CASSFRLFWGPSSYNEQFF	TGTGCCAGCAGCTTCCGACTGTTTTGGGGCCCCAGCTCCTACAATGAGCAGTTCTTC
NA	TRBJ1-1	TRBD1	TRBV7-9	CASSLQGARTEAFF	TGTGCCAGCAGCCTACAGGGGGCTAGGACTGAAGCTTTCTTT
few	TRBJ1-2	TRBD1	TRBV19	CASTETDRAYGYTF	TGTGCCAGTACCGAGACCGACAGGGCCTATGGCTACACCTTC
NA	TRBJ1-2	NA	TRBV9	CASSEITGYYGYTF	TGTGCCAGCAGCGAAATTACAGGGTACTATGGCTACACCTTC
NA	TRBJ1-1	NA	TRBV7-9	CAPAAGANTEAFF	TGTGCCCCCGCAGCAGGGGCCAACACTGAAGCTTTCTTT
NA	TRBJ1-2	TRBD1	TRBV7-2	CASSLDIGTGGNYGYTF	TGTGCCAGCAGCTTAGACATCGGGACAGGGGGCAACTATGGCTACACCTTC
NA	TRBJ2-6	NA	TRBV7-3	CASSYLGADVLTF	TGTGCCAGCTCGTACTTGGGGGCCGACGTCCTGACTTTC
NA	TRBJ1-1	TRBD1	TRBV7-3	CASSSSGTGVDEAFF	TGTGCCAGCAGCTCATCCGGGACAGGGGTCGATGAAGCTTTCTTT
NA	TRBJ1-5	TRBD1	TRBV5-6	CASSLWPERTGGRQPQHF	TGTGCCAGCAGCTTGTGGCCAGAACGGACAGGGGGCAGACAGCCCCAGCATTTT
NA	TRBJ1-1	NA	TRBV10-3	CAITGMNTEAFF	TGTGCCATCACGGGGATGAACACTGAAGCTTTCTTT
NA	TRBJ2-1	TRBD1	TRBV6-2/TRBV6-3	CASSWDRDSSYNEQFF	TGTGCCAGCAGTTGGGACAGGGACAGCTCCTACAATGAGCAGTTCTTC
NA	TRBJ2-1	TRBD2	TRBV6-2/TRBV6-3	CASSSSSGGPWLNEQFF	TGTGCCAGCAGTTCCTCTAGCGGGGGTCCCTGGTTGAATGAGCAGTTCTTC
NA	TRBJ2-2	TRBD1	TRBV6-5	CASRPDRVTGELFF	TGTGCCAGCAGACCGGACAGGGTTACCGGGGAGCTGTTTTTT
NA	TRBJ2-5	TRBD2	TRBV7-9	CASSSSTSGGARETQYF	TGTGCCAGCAGCTCAAGCACTAGCGGGGGGGCCAGAGAGACCCAGTACTTC
NA	TRBJ2-3	NA	TRBV27	CASSLLMFPDTQYF	TGTGCCAGCAGTTTACTTATGTTCCCAGATACGCAGTATTTT
NA	TRBJ2-5	NA	TRBV5-1	CASSLARQGGETQYF	TGCGCCAGCAGCTTGGCCAGGCAGGGCGGAGAGACCCAGTACTTC
NA	TRBJ1-4	TRBD1	TRBV5-1	CASSVSGTAATNEKLFF	TGCGCCAGCAGCGTATCCGGGACAGCCGCAACTAATGAAAAACTGTTTTTT
NA	TRBJ1-2	NA	TRBV12-3/TRBV12-4	CASSRGANGYTF	TGTGCCAGCAGCCGGGGGGCGAATGGCTACACCTTC
NA	TRBJ1-3	NA	TRBV11-2	CASSLDLRGRGNTIYF	TGTGCCAGCAGCTTAGATCTGAGAGGGCGCGGAAACACCATATATTTT
NA	TRBJ2-5	NA	TRBV29-1	CSVDGLADQETQYF	TGCAGCGTTGATGGGCTAGCCGACCAAGAGACCCAGTACTTC
NA	TRBJ2-5	NA	TRBV30	CAWKGSGETQYF	TGTGCCTGGAAGGGGTCGGGCGAGACCCAGTACTTC
NA	TRBJ1-2	NA	TRBV6-1	CASSEGPPRGYGYTF	TGTGCCAGCAGTGAAGGACCTCCTCGGGGCTATGGCTACACCTTC